The 17 T cell receptor beta chains given below trace back to one sample, sequenced in a study of T cells in Graves' hyperthyroidism and ophthalmopathy. Authors of the study amplified TCR beta CDR3 regions from RNA transcripts. The TCR CDR3 was amplified in a first-round RT-PCR using the HTBI primer set. TCRdb recomputed calls from the multiplex PCR reads with MiXCR, one row per CDR3 protein. The sample lists hundreds of thousands of distinct CDR3 sequences; 13% were seen once. Sequencing was carried out using blood. Receptors originate from a young woman with Graves' hyperthyroidism.

This clonotype was picked up many times. J is TRBJ1-2 and V is TRBV7-6, with D uncertain. V was clipped by 5 bases and J by 5 bases, with 21 bases between them. Germline CDR1 SGHVS, CDR2 FNYEAQ. This CDR3 spans 16 amino acids. CDR3 amino acids: CASSPSVMAVGYGYTF. The CDR3 region has the DNA TGTGCCAGCAGCCCTAGCGTAATGGCGGTAGGGTATGGCTACACCTTC.

At least ten counts were recorded for this clonotype. The rearrangement uses TRBV20-1 and TRBJ1-1, with 10 bases identical to TRBD1. The CDR3 spans 15 residues. V gave up 1 base and J gave up 8 bases; unmatched junction bases: 10. Per germline, CDR1 DFQATT and CDR2 SNEGSKA (reference sequence). The CDR3 here is CSARARTGGAVEAFF. In DNA, the CDR3 is TGCAGTGCTAGAGCCAGGACAGGGGGGGCCGTCGAAGCTTTCTTT.

This clonotype was counted a few times. The chain joins TRBV19 to TRBJ2-1; a possible D gene is TRBD2 (5 bases). CDR1 and CDR2 from the germline V gene are LNHDA and SQIVND (reference sequence). V gave up 6 bases and J gave up 2 bases, with 14 bases separating them. The CDR3 is 15 amino acids. DNA for the CDR3: TGTGCCAGTAGGTTAGGACTGAACGCCTACAATGAGCAGTTCTTC. Residues: CASRLGLNAYNEQFF.

This chain connects TRBV11-2 to TRBJ2-3, with D perhaps TRBD1 or TRBD2 (6 bases each). The CDR3 spans 18 residues. The germline V gene encodes CDR1 SGHAT and CDR2 FQNNGV. The ends were cut back, 5 bases at V and 0 bases at J, with 21 bases in the middle. This CDR3 reads CASSLRGRSISSTDTQYF. The CDR3 nucleotides are TGTGCCAGCAGCCTTCGGGGGCGGAGCATTTCTAGCACAGATACGCAGTATTTT.

This clonotype appeared many times. This chain joins TRBV5-6 and TRBJ2-1, with 14 bases matching TRBD2. J lost 7 bases, V lost 4 bases, and 4 bases had no gene match. Germline V gene sequence: CDR1 SGHDT, CDR2 YYEEEE. This CDR3 contains 15 residues. The chain's CDR3 is CASSRRTSGGNEQFF. The DNA for the CDR3 is TGTGCCAGCAGCCGCCGGACTAGCGGGGGGAATGAGCAGTTCTTC.

The chain recombines TRBV5-8 with TRBJ2-7; 7 positions agree with TRBD1. Per the germline V gene, CDR1 is SGHTS and CDR2 is YDEGEE. V shed 4 bases, J shed 2 bases, and the junction held 6 bases outside the gene matches. The CDR3 covers 14 residues. In DNA, the CDR3 is TGTGCCAGCAGCCCAGACAGGGACACCTACGAGCAGTACTTC. The encoded protein is CASSPDRDTYEQYF.

This clonotype has ten or more counts. The gene calls are TRBV20-1 and TRBJ1-5; no reliable D call. V was clipped by 2 bases and J by 1 base, with 9 bases between them. This CDR3 is 14 amino acids long. Germline-derived CDR1 and CDR2 are DFQATT and SNEGSKA (reference sequence). DNA of the CDR3: TGCAGTGCTAGAAGGGTCTCCAGCAATCAGCCCCAGCATTTT. This gives the protein CSARRVSSNQPQHF.

This clonotype appeared many times. The CDR3 region has the DNA TGTGCCAGCAGGGTTTCGACAGGGGGAGATAATTCACCCCTCCACTTT. Protein product: CASRVSTGGDNSPLHF. J is TRBJ1-6 and V is TRBV6-1; TRBD1 matches 9 bases. J lost 5 bases, V lost 6 bases, and 8 bases had no gene match. The CDR3 is 16 residues long. Germline V gives CDR1 MNHNS, CDR2 SASEGT.

This clonotype occurred many times. The V and J genes are TRBV18 and TRBJ2-1; TRBD1 matches 8 bases. The CDR3 runs to 17 residues. Germline assignment: CDR1 KGHSH and CDR2 LQKENI. With 0 bases clipped from V and 5 bases from J, the junction kept 9 bases outside the gene matches. The CDR3 is CASSPPKTGVGNNEQFF. CDR3 sequence (DNA): TGTGCCAGCTCACCACCTAAGACAGGGGTCGGAAACAATGAGCAGTTCTTC.

This clonotype occurred many times. The chain joins TRBV20-1 to TRBJ2-7, with 7 bases matching TRBD2. The CDR3 loop spans 13 amino acids. Germline V CDR1 and CDR2: DFQATT, SNEGSKA (reference sequence). J gave up 3 bases and V 3 bases, and 5 bases lay outside the gene matches. The CDR3, as DNA: TGCAGTGCTAGGCCAGGCGGGAGCTACGAGCAGTACTTC. Translation: CSARPGGSYEQYF.

The chain is built from TRBV5-8 and TRBJ2-5, with 16 positions matching TRBD2. CDR1 and CDR2 from the germline V gene are SGHTS and YDEGEE. The CDR3 totals 21 residues. Losses at the gene ends were 0 bases for V and 3 bases for J; bases not matched to a gene: 14. CDR3 region: CASSLEGRGLAGGPREETQYF. The CDR3 DNA is TGTGCCAGCAGCTTGGAGGGCAGGGGACTAGCGGGAGGGCCGAGAGAAGAGACCCAGTACTTC. The full variable domain, rest sourced from reference TRBV5-8 and TRBJ2-5, is EAGVTQSPTHLIKTRGQQATLRCSPISGHTSVYWYQQALGLGLQFLLWYDEGEERNRGNFPPRFSGRQFPNYSSELNVNALELEDSALYLCASSLEGRGLAGGPREETQYFGPGTRLLVL.

In this sample, this clonotype turned up many times. The V and J genes are TRBV27 and TRBJ1-1; the D gene is possibly TRBD1 (5 bases). V was cut by 2 bases and J by 11 bases, with 15 bases left in between. The V gene's germline CDR1 is MNHEY and CDR2 SMNVEV (reference sequence). There are 13 residues in the CDR3. The CDR3 DNA follows: TGTGCCAGCAGTTTACGGCAGGGAAGACAGGCTTTCTTT. Protein: CASSLRQGRQAFF.

This clonotype has more than one count but fewer than ten. The V call is TRBV4-2, the J call TRBJ2-1; D not certain. CDR3 length: 11 residues. The V gene's germline CDR1 is LGHNA and CDR2 YNFKEQ. Deletions cut 1 base from V and 9 bases from J, with 4 bases between. In DNA form, the CDR3 reads TGTGCCAGCAGCCAAGGGCGTGAGCAGTTCTTC. This encodes CASSQGREQFF.

This clonotype was found many times. The rearrangement links TRBV5-1 to TRBJ2-5, with D uncertain. Germline-derived CDR1 and CDR2 are SGHRS and YFSETQ. The CDR3 spans 13 residues. V was trimmed by 2 bases and J by 5 bases, leaving 10 bases between them. The CDR3 loop reads CASSFGDRETQYF. CDR3 nucleotide sequence: TGCGCCAGCAGCTTTGGGGATCGGGAGACCCAGTACTTC.

In the case of this clonotype: A clone one base away is much larger, so this may be a read error. J is TRBJ2-3 and V is TRBV28; no clear D. Germline V CDR1 and CDR2: MDHEN, SYDVKM. The germline V and J ends were trimmed by 7 bases and 1 base, with 6 bases remaining between them. CDR3 size: 12 residues. CDR3 nucleotide sequence: TGTGCCAGCAAACCCGGCACAGATACGCAGTATTTT. It translates to CASKPGTDTQYF.

This clonotype was counted many times. This chain uses TRBV28 with TRBJ2-7, with 8 bases matching TRBD1. The CDR3 loop spans 15 amino acids. CDR1 is MDHEN and CDR2 is SYDVKM in the germline V gene. Germline trimming cut 2 bases from V and 1 base from J; bases unmatched to any gene: 4. CDR3 in DNA: TGTGCCAGCAGTTTAACCAGGACAGGGTCCTACGAGCAGTACTTC. Protein product: CASSLTRTGSYEQYF.

The genes are TRBV20-1 and TRBJ2-1, with TRBD2 matching over 14 bases. Germline CDR1 DFQATT, CDR2 SNEGSKA (reference sequence). J was trimmed by 12 bases and V by 5 bases; bases with no gene match: 0. The CDR3 totals 11 residues. The CDR3, as DNA: TGCAGTGCTGGACTAGCGGGGGGGCAGTTCTTC. This encodes CSAGLAGGQFF.